These T cell receptor beta chains were read from a single sample in a study of Tregs in tolerant kidney transplant recipients. The data were produced by immunoSEQ multiplex PCR, yet TCRdb's version contains in-frame clones alone and is incomplete. The data hold around 230,000 clones, with about 80% observed a single time. Material for sequencing was CD4+ T cells from blood. The receptor set was obtained from a human donor in good health. CDR3s include the opening cysteine and the closing phenylalanine or tryptophan. D genes are given only for firm matches. Clone size is stated in some rows and not others, as once, few, many or a class when expanded.

cdr3_nt cdr3_aa clone_size j_call d_call v_call
TGTGCCAGTAGTATTTTGGGGGACCCCGGGGAGCTGTTTTTT CASSILGDPGELFF . TRBJ2-2 . TRBV19
TGCGCCAGCAGCCAATTACTAGCGGGTCCCACCGGGGAGCTGTTTTTT CASSQLLAGPTGELFF . TRBJ2-2 TRBD2 TRBV4-1
TGTGCCAGCAGCCAACAGGGCCCCTTTGGGCCCCAGCATTTT CASSQQGPFGPQHF few TRBJ1-5 . TRBV2
TGTGCTAGCAGCTTAGGTGCCAGCCCGAACACCGGGGAGCTGTTTTTT CASSLGASPNTGELFF . TRBJ2-2 . TRBV7-7
TGTGCCAGCAGCTCTTCCTCCATCCGCGGGAGTTCTGAGCAGTTCTTC CASSSSSIRGSSEQFF few TRBJ2-1 TRBD2 TRBV7-2
TGCAGTGCCCGCCGGGCCTACGAGCAGTACTTC CSARRAYEQYF . TRBJ2-7 . TRBV20-1
TGTGCCAGCACCCCTCGGGGTAATAGCAATCAGCCCCAGCATTTT CASTPRGNSNQPQHF . TRBJ1-5 . TRBV2
TGTGCCAGTAGCGCGGGGTGGAACACAGATACGCAGTATTTT CASSAGWNTDTQYF once TRBJ2-3 . TRBV19
TGTGCCAGCAGACCCGGGAAAGGGGACACCGGGGAGCTGTTTTTT CASRPGKGDTGELFF . TRBJ2-2 . TRBV2
TGTGCCAGCAGCCAAGAATCTGGGGGAGGCTACACCTTC CASSQESGGGYTF . TRBJ1-2 . TRBV4-2
TGTGCCACCAGCAGAGATCTAACGAACACTGAAGCTTTCTTT CATSRDLTNTEAFF . TRBJ1-1 . TRBV15
TGTGCCAGTAGTATAAGGCTAGCGGGTAACACCGGGGAGCTGTTTTTT CASSIRLAGNTGELFF . TRBJ2-2 TRBD2 TRBV19
TGTGCCAGCGACCGGACCCTCCGGGGAATTAACTATGGCTACACCTTC CASDRTLRGINYGYTF . TRBJ1-2 . TRBV28
TGTGCCAGCAGCGTTGCTAGCGGGGATTCCTACGAGCAGTACTTC CASSVASGDSYEQYF . TRBJ2-7 TRBD2 TRBV9
TGTGCCAGCAGACGGGACTACGAGCAGTACTTC CASRRDYEQYF few TRBJ2-7 . TRBV5-6
TGTGCCAGCAGCTTAGAGGGGGGTTCCTACGAGCAGTACTTC CASSLEGGSYEQYF . TRBJ2-7 . TRBV7-2
TGCGCCAGCAGCCTCTCGGGGGGGACCTACGAGCAGTACTTC CASSLSGGTYEQYF . TRBJ2-7 TRBD2 TRBV4-1
TGCGCCAGCAGTGATTTTCCAGTCGGGGCCACAGATACGCAGTATTTT CASSDFPVGATDTQYF . TRBJ2-3 . TRBV10-1
TGTGCCAGCGTCGACAGATTTTACAATGAGCAGTTCTTC CASVDRFYNEQFF . TRBJ2-1 . TRBV28
TGCGCCAGCAGTGAATTTAGCGGGAGCCCCGGGAGAGAGACCCAGTACTTC CASSEFSGSPGRETQYF . TRBJ2-5 TRBD2 TRBV10-1
TGTGCCAGCAGCGCTGCCCAGGGTAGCACAGATACGCAGTATTTT CASSAAQGSTDTQYF . TRBJ2-3 . TRBV9
TGTGCCAGCAGCCAAATGGGTGGCACTGAAGCTTTCTTT CASSQMGGTEAFF few TRBJ1-1 . TRBV14
TGTGCCAGCGGCAGTATAGACAGGGCAAGGAAGCCCCAGCATTTT CASGSIDRARKPQHF . TRBJ1-5 TRBD1 TRBV19
TGTGCCACAGGGACTAGCGGGAGGGCTCGGAACGAGCAGTACTTC CATGTSGRARNEQYF . TRBJ2-7 TRBD2 TRBV6-5
TGTGCCAGCAGCTTGGGGACAGGGACGGGAAACACCATATATTTT CASSLGTGTGNTIYF once TRBJ1-3 TRBD1 TRBV5-4
TGTGCCAGCAGCACCGGTCCACAAGAGACCCAGTACTTC CASSTGPQETQYF . TRBJ2-5 . TRBV7-8
TGTGCCAGCAGCTTAGATGGGGGTAATTACGAGCAGTACTTC CASSLDGGNYEQYF once TRBJ2-7 . TRBV7-2
TGTGCCAGCAGTTACTCTAAGAGGGAACCCAACACTGAAGCTTTCTTT CASSYSKREPNTEAFF . TRBJ1-1 . TRBV6-7
TGTGCCAGCAGCCGAGGACTAGCGGGAGACCTCGAGCAGTACTTC CASSRGLAGDLEQYF . TRBJ2-7 TRBD2 TRBV4-2
TGTGCCAGCAGCTTACAGTATAGCAATCAGCCCCAGCATTTT CASSLQYSNQPQHF . TRBJ1-5 . TRBV7-6
TGTGCCAGCAGCTTAGCCCTAGCGGGGGAGGACATTCAGTACTTC CASSLALAGEDIQYF . TRBJ2-4 TRBD2 TRBV7-2
TGTGCCAGCAGCGCCTCAGGGGTGGGCAATCAGCCCCAGCATTTT CASSASGVGNQPQHF . TRBJ1-5 . TRBV7-8
TGTGCCAGCAGCCCGAGCGGGGGAGGGGCAGATACGCAGTATTTT CASSPSGGGADTQYF . TRBJ2-3 TRBD2 TRBV11-2
TGTGCCAGCTCACCTCGGGGTGGGCTCAGCACAGATACGCAGTATTTT CASSPRGGLSTDTQYF few TRBJ2-3 . TRBV18
TGTGCCAGCAGTTACTTGGGCTCCTACGAGCAGTACTTC CASSYLGSYEQYF . TRBJ2-7 . TRBV6-5
TGTGCCAGCAGCTTGGGGCCCTCTGGAAACACCATATATTTT CASSLGPSGNTIYF . TRBJ1-3 . TRBV7-2
TGTGCAAGTCGCTTAGTGGGCCTAGGGTGTGAAAAACTGTTTTTT CASRLVGLGCEKLFF . TRBJ1-4 . TRBV12-2
TGTGCCAGCAGTCTGCACGCCGGGACACTCAACTCTGGGGCCAACGTCCTGACTTTC CASSLHAGTLNSGANVLTF . TRBJ2-6 . TRBV27
TGTGCCAGCAGTCTAGCGGCTAGCACAGATACGCAGTATTTT CASSLAASTDTQYF . TRBJ2-3 TRBD2 TRBV25-1
TGTGCCAGCAGTCGAACTACAGGGGCAGGTCAGCCCCAGCATTTT CASSRTTGAGQPQHF . TRBJ1-5 TRBD1 TRBV4-2
TGTGCCAGCAGTGGCAGGGTGGAACAGCCCCAGCATTTT CASSGRVEQPQHF . TRBJ1-5 . TRBV6-5
TGTGCCAGCAGCTTGGGGCTCAACTCTGGAAACACCATATATTTT CASSLGLNSGNTIYF . TRBJ1-3 . TRBV5-4
TGTGCCAGCAGTGTACAGTCTGGGCTCTCCTACAATGAGCAGTTCTTC CASSVQSGLSYNEQFF . TRBJ2-1 . TRBV2
TGTGCCAGCACCCAGATCTCTGGAAACACCATATATTTT CASTQISGNTIYF . TRBJ1-3 . TRBV6-1
TGTGCCTGGAGTCGCAGGATCAATTCACCCCTCCACTTT CAWSRRINSPLHF . TRBJ1-6 . TRBV30
TGTGCCAGCAGCGGGACAGTTAACACCGGGGAGCTGTTTTTT CASSGTVNTGELFF . TRBJ2-2 TRBD1 TRBV6-1
TGTGCCAGCAGCTTCCGGCAGGGGGCTTTTGAAGCTTTCTTT CASSFRQGAFEAFF few TRBJ1-1 TRBD1 TRBV11-2
TGTGCCAGCACCCTACTAGCGGGGGGCTACAATGAGCAGTTCTTC CASTLLAGGYNEQFF . TRBJ2-1 TRBD2 TRBV6-6
TGCGCCAGCAGCTGGAGGCCGGAGGCCTCAGATACGCAGTATTTT CASSWRPEASDTQYF . TRBJ2-3 . TRBV5-1
TGTGCCAGCAGCCCCAGCCCGGGGGGCCATCAGCCCCAGCATTTT CASSPSPGGHQPQHF . TRBJ1-5 . TRBV9
TGTGCCAGCTCACCCGGACAGATCGGGACCGGGGAGCTGTTTTTT CASSPGQIGTGELFF . TRBJ2-2 . TRBV18
TGTGCCAGTAGTATCGGGCAGGGTAGGTTTGGCGGGAACACTGAAGCTTTCTTT CASSIGQGRFGGNTEAFF . TRBJ1-1 . TRBV19
TGCAGCGTTGAGGGGCTGCGGGAGTACGAGCAGTACTTC CSVEGLREYEQYF . TRBJ2-7 TRBD2 TRBV29-1
TGTGCCAGCTCACCAATGCGAGGGGCCAATTCACCCCTCCACTTT CASSPMRGANSPLHF . TRBJ1-6 . TRBV18
TGTGCCAGCAGTGAAAAAGGACTAGATTACAATGAGCAGTTCTTC CASSEKGLDYNEQFF . TRBJ2-1 TRBD2 TRBV2